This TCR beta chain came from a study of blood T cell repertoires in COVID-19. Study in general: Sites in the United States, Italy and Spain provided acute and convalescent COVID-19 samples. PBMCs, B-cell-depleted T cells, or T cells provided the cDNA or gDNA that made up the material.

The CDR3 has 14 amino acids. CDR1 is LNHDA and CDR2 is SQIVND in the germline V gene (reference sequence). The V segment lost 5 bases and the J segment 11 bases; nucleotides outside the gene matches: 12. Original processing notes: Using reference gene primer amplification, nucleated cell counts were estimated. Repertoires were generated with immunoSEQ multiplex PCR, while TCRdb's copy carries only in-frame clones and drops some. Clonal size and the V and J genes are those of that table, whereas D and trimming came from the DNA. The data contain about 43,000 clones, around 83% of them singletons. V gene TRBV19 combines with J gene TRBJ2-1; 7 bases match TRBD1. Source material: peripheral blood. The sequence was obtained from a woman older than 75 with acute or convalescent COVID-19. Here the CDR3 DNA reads TGTGCCAGTAGTCCCTACCGGCGGACAGGACAGCAGTTCTTC. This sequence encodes CASSPYRRTGQQFF.